This TCR beta chain was retrieved from a study of blood T cell repertoires in COVID-19. Study context: Sample material is recorded as cDNA or gDNA derived from T cells, B-cell-depleted T cells, or PBMCs.

Membership in each cohort depended on participant-reported clinical history. Produced via immunoSEQ multiplex PCR; TCRdb's table is partial and in-frame only. The repertoire holds roughly 210,000 clones, with roughly 87% as singletons. The CDR3 consists of 13 residues. The V end was cut by 3 bases, the J end by 7 bases, with 13 bases between. The sequenced sample was PBMCs or T cells enriched from blood (not recorded which). The TCR sequence derives from a man aged 25-40 years in a cohort exposed to, infected with or recovered from COVID-19 (not recorded which). The genes are TRBV12-3 or TRBV12-4 and TRBJ2-7; D perhaps matches TRBD1 (6 bases). CDR3 sequence reads: CASSFSGVWEQYF. The CDR3 DNA reads as TGTGCCAGCAGTTTCTCAGGGGTGTGGGAGCAGTACTTC.